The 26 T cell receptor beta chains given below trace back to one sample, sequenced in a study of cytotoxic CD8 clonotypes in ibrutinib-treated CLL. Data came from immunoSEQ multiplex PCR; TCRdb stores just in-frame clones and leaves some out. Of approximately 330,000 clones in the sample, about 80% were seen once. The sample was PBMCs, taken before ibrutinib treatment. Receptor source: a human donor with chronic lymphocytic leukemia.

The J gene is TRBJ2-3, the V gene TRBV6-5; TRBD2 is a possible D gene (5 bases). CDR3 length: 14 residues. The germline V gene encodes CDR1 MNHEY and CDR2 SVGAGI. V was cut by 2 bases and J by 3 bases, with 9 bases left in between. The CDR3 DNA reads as TGTGCCAGCAGTTACAGGCTAGCTACAGATACGCAGTATTTT. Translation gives CASSYRLATDTQYF.

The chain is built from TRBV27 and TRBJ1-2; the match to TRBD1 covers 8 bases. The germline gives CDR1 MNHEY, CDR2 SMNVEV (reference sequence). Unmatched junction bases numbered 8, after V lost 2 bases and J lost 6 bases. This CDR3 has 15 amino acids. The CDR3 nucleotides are TGTGCCAGCAGTTTAATCCAGGGGGCGCTTAATGGCTACACCTTC. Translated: CASSLIQGALNGYTF.

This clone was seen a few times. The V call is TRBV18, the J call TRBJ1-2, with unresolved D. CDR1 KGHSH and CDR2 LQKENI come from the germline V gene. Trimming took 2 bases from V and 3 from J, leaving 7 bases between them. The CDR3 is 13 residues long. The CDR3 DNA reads TGTGCCAGCTCACCAACCGTAGACTATGGCTACACCTTC. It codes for CASSPTVDYGYTF. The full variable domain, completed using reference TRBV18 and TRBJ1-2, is NAGVMQNPRHLVRRRGQEARLRCSPMKGHSHVYWYRQLPEEGLKFMVYLQKENIIDESGMPKERFSAEFPKEGPSILRIQQVVRGDSAAYFCASSPTVDYGYTFGSGTRLTVV.

CDR3 in amino acids: CASSIISSGIPHEQYF. The CDR3, as DNA: TGTGCCAGCAGTATTATTTCTAGCGGGATTCCCCACGAGCAGTACTTC. The chain links TRBV28 to TRBJ2-7; TRBD2 matches at 9 bases. This CDR3 spans 16 amino acids. J lost 5 bases, V lost 5 bases, and 13 bases had no gene match. The germline CDR1 and CDR2 sequences are MDHEN and SYDVKM.

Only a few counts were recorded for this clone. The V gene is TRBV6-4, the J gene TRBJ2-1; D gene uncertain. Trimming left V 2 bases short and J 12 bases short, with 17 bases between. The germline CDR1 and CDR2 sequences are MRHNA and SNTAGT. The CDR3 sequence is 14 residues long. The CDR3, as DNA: TGTGCCAGCAGTGACGATGCTATCCTGGGCGTGCAGTTCTTC. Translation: CASSDDAILGVQFF.

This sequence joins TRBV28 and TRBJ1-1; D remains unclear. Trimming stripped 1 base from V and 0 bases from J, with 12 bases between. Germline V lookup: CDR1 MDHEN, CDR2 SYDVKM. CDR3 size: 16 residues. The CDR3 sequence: CASSLSQVGMNTEAFF. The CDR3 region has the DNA TGTGCCAGCAGTTTATCCCAGGTCGGTATGAACACTGAAGCTTTCTTT.

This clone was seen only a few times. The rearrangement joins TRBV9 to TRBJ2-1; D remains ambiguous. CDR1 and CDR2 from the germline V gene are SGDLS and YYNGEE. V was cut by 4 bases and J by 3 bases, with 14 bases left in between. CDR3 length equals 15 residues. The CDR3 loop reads CASSNSRGSYNEQFF. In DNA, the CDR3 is TGTGCCAGCAGCAACTCACGCGGAAGCTACAATGAGCAGTTCTTC.

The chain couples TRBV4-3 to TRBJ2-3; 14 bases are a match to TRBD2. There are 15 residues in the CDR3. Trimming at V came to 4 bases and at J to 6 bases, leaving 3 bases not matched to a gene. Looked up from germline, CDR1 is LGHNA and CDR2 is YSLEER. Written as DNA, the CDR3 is TGCGCCAGCAGCCCGGGACTAGCGGGAGCGGATACGCAGTATTTT. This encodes CASSPGLAGADTQYF.

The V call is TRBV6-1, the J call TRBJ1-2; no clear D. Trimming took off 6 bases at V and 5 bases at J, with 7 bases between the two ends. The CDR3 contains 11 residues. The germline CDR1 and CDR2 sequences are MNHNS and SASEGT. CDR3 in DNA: TGTGCCAGCAGGATGGGGTATGGCTACACCTTC. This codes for CASRMGYGYTF.

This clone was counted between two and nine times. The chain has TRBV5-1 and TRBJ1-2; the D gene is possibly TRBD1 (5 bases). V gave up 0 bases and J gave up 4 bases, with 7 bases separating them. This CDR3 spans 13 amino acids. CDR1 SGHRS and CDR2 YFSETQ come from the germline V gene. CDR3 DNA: TGCGCCAGCAGCTTGGCGGGACGCTATGGCTACACCTTC. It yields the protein CASSLAGRYGYTF.

DNA of the CDR3: TGTGCCAGCAGCTCTTGGAGGAACACTGAAGCTTTCTTT. Translated, it gives CASSSWRNTEAFF. The rearrangement joins TRBV11-3 to TRBJ1-1; D unclear. The germline CDR1 and CDR2 sequences are SGHNT and YENEEA. The CDR3 totals 13 residues. V shed 4 bases and J shed 1 base, with 7 bases lying between them. Complete variable domain (other parts from reference TRBV11-3 and TRBJ1-1): EAGVVQSPRYKIIEKKQPVAFWCNPISGHNTLYWYLQNLGQGPELLIRYENEEAVDDSQLPKDRFSAERLKGVDSTLKIQPAELGDSAVYLCASSSWRNTEAFFGQGTRLTVV.

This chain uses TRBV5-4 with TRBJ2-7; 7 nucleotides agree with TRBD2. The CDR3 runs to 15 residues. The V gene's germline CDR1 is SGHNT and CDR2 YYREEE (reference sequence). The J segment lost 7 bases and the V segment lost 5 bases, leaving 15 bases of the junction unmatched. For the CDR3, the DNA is TGTGCCAGCAGTGGATCGGGAGGTCTCTTGGGAGAGCAGTACTTC. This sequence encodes CASSGSGGLLGEQYF.

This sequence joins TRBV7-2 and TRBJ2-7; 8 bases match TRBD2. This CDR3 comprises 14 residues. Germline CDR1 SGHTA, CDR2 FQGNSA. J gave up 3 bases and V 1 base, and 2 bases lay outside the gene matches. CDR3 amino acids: CASSLVGRDYEQYF. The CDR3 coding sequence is TGTGCCAGCAGCTTAGTCGGGAGGGACTACGAGCAGTACTTC.

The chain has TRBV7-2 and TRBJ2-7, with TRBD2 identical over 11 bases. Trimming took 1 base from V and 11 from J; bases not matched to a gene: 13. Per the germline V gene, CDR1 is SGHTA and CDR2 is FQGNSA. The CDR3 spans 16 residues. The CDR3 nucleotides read TGTGCCAGCAGCTTAGTAGCGGGAGGGCCGCGTAGTCAGAAGTACTTC. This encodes CASSLVAGGPRSQKYF. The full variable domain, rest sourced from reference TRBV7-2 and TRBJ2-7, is GAGVSQSPSNKVTEKGKDVELRCDPISGHTALYWYRQSLGQGLEFLIYFQGNSAPDKSGLPSDRFSAERTGGSVSTLTIQRTQQEDSAVYLCASSLVAGGPRSQKYFGPGTRLTVT.

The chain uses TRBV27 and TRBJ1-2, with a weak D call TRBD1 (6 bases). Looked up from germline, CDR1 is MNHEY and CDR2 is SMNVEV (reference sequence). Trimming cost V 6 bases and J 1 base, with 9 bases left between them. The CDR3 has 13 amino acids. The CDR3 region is CASRNRVNYGYTF. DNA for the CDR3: TGTGCCAGCAGAAACAGGGTTAACTATGGCTACACCTTC.

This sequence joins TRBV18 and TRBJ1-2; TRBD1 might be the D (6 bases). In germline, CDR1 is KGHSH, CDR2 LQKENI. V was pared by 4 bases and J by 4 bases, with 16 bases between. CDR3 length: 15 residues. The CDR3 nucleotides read TGTGCCAGCTCACTAGGGTTCGGGGGCGTCTATGGCTACACCTTC. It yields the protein CASSLGFGGVYGYTF. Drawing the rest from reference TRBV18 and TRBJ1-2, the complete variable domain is NAGVMQNPRHLVRRRGQEARLRCSPMKGHSHVYWYRQLPEEGLKFMVYLQKENIIDESGMPKERFSAEFPKEGPSILRIQQVVRGDSAAYFCASSLGFGGVYGYTFGSGTRLTVV.

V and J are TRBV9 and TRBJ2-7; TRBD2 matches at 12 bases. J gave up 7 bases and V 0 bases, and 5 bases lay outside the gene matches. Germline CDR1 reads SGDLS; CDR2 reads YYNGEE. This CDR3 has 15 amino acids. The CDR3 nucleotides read TGTGCCAGCAGCGTAGGGACTAGCGGGACTCGGGAGCAGTACTTC. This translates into CASSVGTSGTREQYF.

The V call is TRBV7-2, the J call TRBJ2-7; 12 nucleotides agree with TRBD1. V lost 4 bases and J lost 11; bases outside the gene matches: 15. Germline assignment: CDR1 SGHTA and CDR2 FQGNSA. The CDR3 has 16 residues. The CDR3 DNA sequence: TGTGCCAGCAGCTCGTATCCCCGGGGACAGGGGGCGAAGGAGTACTTC. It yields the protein CASSSYPRGQGAKEYF.

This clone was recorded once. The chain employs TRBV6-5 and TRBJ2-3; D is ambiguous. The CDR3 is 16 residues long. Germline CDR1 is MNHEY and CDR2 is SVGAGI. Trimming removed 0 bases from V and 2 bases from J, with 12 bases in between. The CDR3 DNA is TGTGCCAGCAGTTACTCGAGACAACTCTTCACAGATACGCAGTATTTT. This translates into CASSYSRQLFTDTQYF.

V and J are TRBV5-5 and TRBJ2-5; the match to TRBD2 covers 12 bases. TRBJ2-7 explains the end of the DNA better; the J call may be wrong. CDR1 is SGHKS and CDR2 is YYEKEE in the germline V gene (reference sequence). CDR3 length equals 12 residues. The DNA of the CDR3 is TGTGCCAGCAGACTAGCGGGAGGCGAGCAGTACTTC. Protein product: CASRLAGGEQYF.

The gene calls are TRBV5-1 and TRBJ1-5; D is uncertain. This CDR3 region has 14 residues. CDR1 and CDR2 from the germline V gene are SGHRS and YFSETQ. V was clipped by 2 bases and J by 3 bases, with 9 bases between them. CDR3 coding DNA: TGCGCCAGCAGCTTTGACGGAATCAATCAGCCCCAGCATTTT. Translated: CASSFDGINQPQHF.

DNA for the CDR3: TGTGCCAGCAAAAGGGAGATCCAAGAGACCCAGTACTTC. This sequence encodes CASKREIQETQYF. This sequence joins TRBV6-6 and TRBJ2-5; D may be TRBD2 (5 bases). Germline V gene lookup returns CDR1 MNHNY and CDR2 SVGAGI (reference sequence). The V end lost 7 bases, the J end lost 1 base, and 10 bases lay between the germline ends. The CDR3 runs to 13 residues.

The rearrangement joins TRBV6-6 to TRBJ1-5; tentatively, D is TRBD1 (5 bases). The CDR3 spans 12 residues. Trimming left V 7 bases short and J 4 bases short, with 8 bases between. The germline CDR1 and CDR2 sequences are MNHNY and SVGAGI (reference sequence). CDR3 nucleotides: TGTGCCAGCACCGGACAAAATCAGCCCCAGCATTTT. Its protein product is CASTGQNQPQHF.

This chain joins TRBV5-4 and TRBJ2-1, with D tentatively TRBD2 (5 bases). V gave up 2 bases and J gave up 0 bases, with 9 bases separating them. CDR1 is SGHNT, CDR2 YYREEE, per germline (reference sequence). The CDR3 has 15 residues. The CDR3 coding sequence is TGTGCCAGCAGCTTAGTAGGGAGCTCCTACAATGAGCAGTTCTTC. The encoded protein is CASSLVGSSYNEQFF.

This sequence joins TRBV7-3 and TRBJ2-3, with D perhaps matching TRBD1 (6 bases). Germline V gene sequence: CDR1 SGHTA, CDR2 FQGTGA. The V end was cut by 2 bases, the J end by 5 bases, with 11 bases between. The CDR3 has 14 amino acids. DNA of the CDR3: TGTGCCAGCAGCTTAGCAGGGGTAATAGATACGCAGTATTTT. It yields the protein CASSLAGVIDTQYF.

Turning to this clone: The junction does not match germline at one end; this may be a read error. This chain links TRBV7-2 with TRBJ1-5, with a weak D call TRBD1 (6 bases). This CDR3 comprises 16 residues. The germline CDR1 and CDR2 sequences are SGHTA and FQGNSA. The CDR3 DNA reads TGTGCCAGCAGCGTAGCGGCGGGGGGCACGGGTCAGCCCCAGCATTTT. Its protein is CASSVAAGGTGQPQHF.